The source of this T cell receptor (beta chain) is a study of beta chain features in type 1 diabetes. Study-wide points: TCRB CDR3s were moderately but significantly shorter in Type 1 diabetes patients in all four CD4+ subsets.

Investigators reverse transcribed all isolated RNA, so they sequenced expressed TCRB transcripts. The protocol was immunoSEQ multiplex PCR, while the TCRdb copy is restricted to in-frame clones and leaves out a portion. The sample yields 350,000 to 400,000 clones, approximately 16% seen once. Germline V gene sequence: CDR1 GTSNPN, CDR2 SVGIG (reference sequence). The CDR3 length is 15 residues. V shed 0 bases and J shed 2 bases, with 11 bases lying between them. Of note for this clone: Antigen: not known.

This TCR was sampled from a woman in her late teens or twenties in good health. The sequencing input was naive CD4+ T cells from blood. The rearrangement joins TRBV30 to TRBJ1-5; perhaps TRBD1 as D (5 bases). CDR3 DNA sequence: TGTGCCTGGAGTGTATTCAGGGCAGGCAATCAGCCCCAGCATTTT. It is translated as CAWSVFRAGNQPQHF.